This T cell receptor beta chain derives from a study of blood T cell repertoires in COVID-19. J was trimmed by 2 bases and V by 7 bases; bases with no gene match: 10. This CDR3 comprises 15 residues. Looked up from germline, CDR1 is GTSNPN and CDR2 is SVGIG (reference sequence). The repertoire was sequenced with immunoSEQ multiplex PCR; TCRdb's copy has only in-frame clones and lacks some. The sample contains over 40,000 clones, more than 80% of which appear only once. The chain couples TRBV30 to TRBJ2-3; the match to TRBD2 covers 9 bases. The sequence came from a man older than 75 with acute or convalescent COVID-19. The sequencing sample was made of peripheral blood. CDR3 bases: TGTGCCTTGCGTGGTGGCGGGGGGGCCACAGATACGCAGTATTTT. Residues: CALRGGGGATDTQYF.